These 30 T cell receptor beta chains originate from one sample sequenced in a study of metastatic and nonmetastatic thyroid tumors. Among the patients, none had received any treatment before thyroid surgery. TCRdb ran MiXCR on the PCR reads. The sample holds tens of thousands of clones, about 29% seen once. Sequenced sample: blood. These receptors all stem from a female donor with papillary thyroid cancer or a benign thyroid nodule (not recorded which). Some clones in this sample may be carry-over from other donors' samples.

The gene calls are TRBV4-1 and TRBJ1-2, with no clear D. V lost 5 bases to trimming and J lost 3 bases, with 13 bases between them. This CDR3 comprises 14 residues. CDR1 MGHRA and CDR2 YSYEKL come from the germline V gene. The CDR3 loop is CASSEGPGYYGYTF. DNA of the CDR3: TGCGCCAGCAGCGAAGGGCCTGGATACTATGGCTACACCTTC.

This clone showed up many times. At one of its ends the junction is not consistent with the germline gene, which may arise from a read error. This chain uses TRBV24-1 with TRBJ2-7; D may be TRBD2 (6 bases). Germline V CDR1 and CDR2: KGHDR, SFDVKD. The CDR3 consists of 12 residues. CDR3: CATSDLSSAFVF. The CDR3 region has the DNA TGTGCCACCAGTGATCTATCTAGCGCCTTTGTCTTC.

This clone was observed many times. This chain joins TRBV9 and TRBJ2-3, with 10 nucleotides matching TRBD2. Germline CDR1 and CDR2: SGDLS and YYNGEE. CDR3 length: 17 residues. J was trimmed by 1 base and V by 0 bases; bases with no gene match: 5. CDR3 in DNA: TGTGCCAGCAGCGTAGCCCCTAGCGGGGGCGGCACAGATACGCAGTATTTT. Protein sequence: CASSVAPSGGGTDTQYF.

This clone was recorded a few times. The chain is built from TRBV20-1 and TRBJ2-6; D gene ambiguous. The germline CDR1 and CDR2 sequences are DFQATT and SNEGSKA (reference sequence). Trimming cost V 5 bases and J 0 bases, with 8 bases left between them. CDR3 length equals 14 residues. CDR3 nucleotides: TGCAGTGCTGACCTATCCTCTGGGGCCAACGTCCTGACTTTC. Translation gives CSADLSSGANVLTF.

This clone was seen many times. The chain links TRBV4-1 to TRBJ2-3; D is perhaps TRBD2 (6 bases). The length of the CDR3 is 16 residues. Germline CDR1 reads MGHRA; CDR2 reads YSYEKL. With 0 bases removed from V and 2 bases from J, the gap between germline ends came to 12 bases. The CDR3 loop reads CASSQDLGGATDTQYF. The DNA for the CDR3 is TGCGCCAGCAGCCAAGATTTGGGCGGGGCCACAGATACGCAGTATTTT.

The rearrangement links TRBV24-1 to TRBJ2-5; 7 positions agree with TRBD1. The trim removed 3 bases at V and 0 bases at J, leaving 3 bases unmatched. The CDR3 runs 15 residues. Per germline, CDR1 KGHDR and CDR2 SFDVKD. The CDR3 bases are TGTGCCACCAGTGATCGGGACAGCAACCAAGAGACCCAGTACTTC. Translation: CATSDRDSNQETQYF.

This clone was counted ten times or more. The chain recombines TRBV11-3 with TRBJ2-3; D is uncertain. V was cut by 5 bases and J by 3 bases, with 12 bases left in between. The CDR3 covers 14 residues. Germline V gives CDR1 SGHNT, CDR2 YENEEA. The CDR3 is CASSLLGVTDTQYF. In nucleotides, the CDR3 is TGTGCCAGCAGCCTACTTGGGGTAACAGATACGCAGTATTTT.

The genes are TRBV20-1 and TRBJ1-5; D remains unclear. Trimming removed 3 bases from V and 1 base from J, with 7 bases in between. Germline assignment: CDR1 DFQATT and CDR2 SNEGSKA (reference sequence). CDR3 size: 13 residues. The CDR3 nucleotides read TGCAGTGCTAGTGACCTGAGCAATCAGCCCCAGCATTTT. It codes for CSASDLSNQPQHF.

The chain carries TRBV11-3 and TRBJ2-7; the match to TRBD2 covers 9 bases. CDR1 is SGHNT, CDR2 YENEEA, per germline. The V segment lost 4 bases and the J segment 4 bases; nucleotides outside the gene matches: 5. The length of the CDR3 is 14 residues. CDR3 sequence: CASSSAGGGYEQYF. For the CDR3, the DNA is TGTGCCAGCAGCTCCGCGGGAGGGGGGTACGAGCAGTACTTC.

This rearrangement joins TRBV28 to TRBJ1-1; D is ambiguous. The V gene lost 1 base and the J gene lost 4 bases, with 10 bases spanning the gap. CDR1 and CDR2 (germline): MDHEN, SYDVKM. This CDR3 has 14 amino acids. The CDR3 DNA sequence: TGTGCCAGCAGTTTATTCCGCTTGGGCACTGAAGCTTTCTTT. Translated: CASSLFRLGTEAFF.

This clone was recorded many times. V and J are TRBV9 and TRBJ2-5, with TRBD2 identical over 12 bases. Trimming removed 3 bases from V and 4 bases from J; junction bases left unmatched: 10. CDR3 length: 17 amino acids. CDR1 is SGDLS, CDR2 YYNGEE, per germline. The CDR3 is CASSDRPSGRVRETQYF. In DNA form, the CDR3 reads TGTGCCAGCAGCGACCGTCCTAGCGGGAGGGTAAGAGAGACCCAGTACTTC.

This sequence joins TRBV5-1 and TRBJ2-3, with 7 bases fitting TRBD1. V lost 4 bases and J lost 3; bases outside the gene matches: 5. Germline CDR1 SGHRS, CDR2 YFSETQ. The CDR3 length is 14 residues. The CDR3 DNA is TGCGCCAGCAGCCCGGGACAGAGTACAGATACGCAGTATTTT. It specifies CASSPGQSTDTQYF.

This chain joins TRBV6-1 and TRBJ2-7; D not resolved. V gave up 3 bases and J gave up 2 bases, with 14 bases separating them. This CDR3 is 15 amino acids long. Germline V gives CDR1 MNHNS, CDR2 SASEGT. CDR3: CASSDPGTPAYEQYF. The CDR3 coding sequence is TGTGCCAGCAGTGACCCCGGTACCCCTGCCTACGAGCAGTACTTC.

In the case of this clone: An end of the junction does not agree with germline; a read error may underlie this. The CDR3 region is CASSQSNRVYGQYF. The CDR3 nucleotides read TGTGCCAGCAGTCAATCTAACAGGGTCTACGGGCAGTACTTC. This chain links TRBV2 with TRBJ2-7; perhaps TRBD1 as D (6 bases). In germline, CDR1 is SNHLY, CDR2 FYNNEI. CDR3 length: 14 residues.

This clone was found many times. DNA for the CDR3: TGCGCCAGCAGCTGGACTAGCGGGAGGGGGGAGCTGTTTTTT. Amino acid sequence: CASSWTSGRGELFF. The chain carries TRBV5-1 and TRBJ2-2; 14 bases fit TRBD2. Germline CDR1 reads SGHRS; CDR2 reads YFSETQ. Trimming took 3 bases from V and 8 from J; bases not matched to a gene: 0. The CDR3 sequence is 14 residues long.

The table lists this clone with many counts. The chain joins TRBV9 to TRBJ2-3, with TRBD1 matching 9 bases. Germline loops: CDR1 SGDLS, CDR2 YYNGEE. V was clipped by 0 bases and J by 7 bases; unmatched bases: 6. CDR3 length: 15 residues. The CDR3 spells CASSVGGQGPYTQYF. DNA of the CDR3: TGTGCCAGCAGCGTAGGGGGACAGGGCCCCTATACGCAGTATTTT.

This clone was observed at least ten times. V gene TRBV19 combines with J gene TRBJ2-3; 11 bases fit TRBD2. Looked up from germline, CDR1 is LNHDA and CDR2 is SQIVND (reference sequence). The CDR3 is 16 amino acids. Trimming removed 4 bases from V and 2 bases from J; junction bases left unmatched: 5. CDR3 in DNA: TGTGCCAGTAGTACTAGCGGGGGGCCCGTCACAGATACGCAGTATTTT. It is translated as CASSTSGGPVTDTQYF.

This clone was seen a few times. The CDR3 region has the DNA TGTGCCAGCAGTGAACAGGAGACTCAGCCCCAGCATTTT. The encoded protein is CASSEQETQPQHF. This chain links TRBV6-1 with TRBJ1-5; no reliable D call. This CDR3 region has 13 residues. The V and J ends lost 2 bases and 6 bases respectively, with 8 bases between them. Germline V CDR1 and CDR2: MNHNS, SASEGT.

This clone was seen a few times. The genes are TRBV27 and TRBJ2-7, with D possibly TRBD2 on 5 matching bases. Per germline, CDR1 MNHEY and CDR2 SMNVEV (reference sequence). The CDR3 has 14 amino acids. Between the trimmed V and J ends, which lost 4 bases and 4 bases, there was a span of 14 bases. In DNA, the CDR3 is TGTGCCAGCAGTTCAGCGGTATCTAGGTACGAGCAGTACTTC. Translating gives CASSSAVSRYEQYF.

This clone was detected only a few times. This chain joins TRBV6-1 and TRBJ1-1; D is unresolved. The CDR3 runs 14 residues. Between the trimmed V and J ends, which lost 6 bases and 3 bases, there was a span of 14 bases. Germline loops: CDR1 MNHNS, CDR2 SASEGT. The chain's CDR3 is CASSPRSTHTEAFF. The CDR3 nucleotides are TGTGCCAGCAGCCCCAGGAGTACACACACTGAAGCTTTCTTT.

This clone has just a few counts. The chain couples TRBV28 to TRBJ2-2; 8 bases line up with TRBD1. J lost 6 bases, V lost 4 bases, and 13 bases had no gene match. This CDR3 spans 17 amino acids. Germline V gene lookup returns CDR1 MDHEN and CDR2 SYDVKM. This chain's CDR3 is CASSSVSDRGRSGELFF. The CDR3 DNA is TGTGCCAGCAGTTCAGTTTCCGACAGGGGTCGGTCCGGGGAGCTGTTTTTT.

This rearrangement joins TRBV4-2 to TRBJ1-5; D is unresolved. This CDR3 has 13 amino acids. CDR1 and CDR2 (germline): LGHNA, YNFKEQ. The V gene lost 3 bases and the J gene lost 4 bases, with 7 bases spanning the gap. The CDR3, as DNA: TGTGCCAGCAGCCAGCCGGGGAATCAGCCCCAGCATTTT. As protein: CASSQPGNQPQHF.

This clone was picked up many times. This rearrangement joins TRBV9 to TRBJ1-2; D possibly corresponds to TRBD1 (5 bases). Germline CDR1 reads SGDLS; CDR2 reads YYNGEE. V was shortened by 4 bases and J by 4 bases, with 14 bases between the two germline ends. The CDR3 runs 14 residues. In DNA form, the CDR3 reads TGTGCCAGCAGCCCACCCGGAACAGGCTATGGCTACACCTTC. This encodes CASSPPGTGYGYTF.

This clone occurred many times. V and J are TRBV19 and TRBJ2-5; tentatively, D is TRBD1 (6 bases). The germline V and J ends were trimmed by 6 bases and 2 bases, with 19 bases remaining between them. CDR1 is LNHDA, CDR2 SQIVND, per germline (reference sequence). The CDR3 sequence is 16 residues long. The chain's CDR3 is CASSLRGGGPQETQYF. In DNA, the CDR3 is TGTGCCAGTAGCCTGAGGGGTGGGGGCCCTCAAGAGACCCAGTACTTC.

The sample holds many counts of this clone. Just one base apart from a much larger clone, this may be a read error. The J gene is TRBJ2-7, the V gene TRBV4-1, with 10 bases identical to TRBD1. Germline V gene sequence: CDR1 MGHRA, CDR2 YSYEKL. V gave up 2 bases and J gave up 1 base; unmatched junction bases: 11. CDR3 length: 18 residues. The CDR3 region is CASSQPKLRTGGSYEQYF. As DNA, the CDR3 is TGCGCCAGCAGCCAACCTAAACTACGGACAGGGGGTTCCTACGAGCAGTACTTC.

This clone showed up many times. The chain uses TRBV20-1 and TRBJ1-1; D is unclear. The CDR3 loop spans 14 amino acids. V was clipped by 3 bases and J by 0 bases, with 11 bases between them. In germline, CDR1 is DFQATT, CDR2 SNEGSKA (reference sequence). CDR3 nucleotides: TGCAGTGCTAGGTCCATTCTACTGAACACTGAAGCTTTCTTT. This translates into CSARSILLNTEAFF.

This chain joins TRBV3-1 and TRBJ2-3; no clear D. The CDR3 extends over 11 amino acids. Trimming took off 10 bases at V and 2 bases at J, with 7 bases between the two ends. CDR1 is LGHDT and CDR2 is YNNKEL in the germline V gene (reference sequence). The chain's CDR3 is CANIFTDTQYF. DNA for the CDR3: TGTGCCAACATCTTCACAGATACGCAGTATTTT.

A single count supports this clone. The chain joins TRBV11-1 to TRBJ2-1, with TRBD2 as a possible D gene (6 bases). The CDR3 has 16 residues. V was cut by 1 base and J by 6 bases, with 16 bases left in between. Looked up from germline, CDR1 is SGHAT and CDR2 is FQDESV (reference sequence). The CDR3 sequence is CASSLEGWRGGNEQFF. Here the CDR3 DNA reads TGTGCCAGCAGCTTAGAAGGGTGGCGGGGTGGCAATGAGCAGTTCTTC.

The J gene is TRBJ2-2, the V gene TRBV20-1, with TRBD1 as a possible D gene (5 bases). With 1 base removed from V and 4 bases from J, the gap between germline ends came to 7 bases. Germline loops: CDR1 DFQATT, CDR2 SNEGSKA (reference sequence). This CDR3 region has 13 residues. The CDR3 DNA follows: TGCAGTGCTAGAGCACAGGTCACCGGGGAGCTGTTTTTT. Amino acid sequence: CSARAQVTGELFF.

This clone was detected many times. The chain couples TRBV20-1 to TRBJ2-5; no firm D call. CDR3 length: 13 amino acids. Germline V lookup: CDR1 DFQATT, CDR2 SNEGSKA (reference sequence). Trimming pared 3 bases from V and 2 bases from J, leaving 10 bases between. CDR3 DNA sequence: TGCAGTGCTAGTTCGGGTCCTCAAGAGACCCAGTACTTC. The encoded protein is CSASSGPQETQYF.